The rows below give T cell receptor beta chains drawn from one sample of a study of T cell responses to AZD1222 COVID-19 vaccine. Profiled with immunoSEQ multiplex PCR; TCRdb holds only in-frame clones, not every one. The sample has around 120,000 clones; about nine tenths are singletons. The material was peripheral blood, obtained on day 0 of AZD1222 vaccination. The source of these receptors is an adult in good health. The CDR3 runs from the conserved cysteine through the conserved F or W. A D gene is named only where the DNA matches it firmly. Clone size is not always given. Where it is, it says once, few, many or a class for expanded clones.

CDR3aa: CASSLSGNSGNTIYF
CDR3nt: TGTGCCAGCAGTTTAAGTGGAAACTCTGGAAACACCATATATTTT
j_gene: TRBJ1-3
d_gene: NA
v_gene: TRBV27
len: 15
abundance: NA

CDR3aa: CSASRAGYTQYF
CDR3nt: TGCAGTGCTAGTCGAGCGGGTTATACGCAGTATTTT
j_gene: TRBJ2-3
d_gene: NA
v_gene: TRBV20-1
len: 12
abundance: NA

CDR3aa: CASNPPGTSGGKALREQFF
CDR3nt: TGTGCCAGCAATCCCCCCGGGACTAGCGGGGGCAAAGCCCTTCGTGAGCAGTTCTTC
j_gene: TRBJ2-1
d_gene: TRBD2
v_gene: TRBV27
len: 19
abundance: NA

CDR3aa: CASSYSPTNTEAFF
CDR3nt: TGTGCCAGCAGTTACTCTCCGACAAACACTGAAGCTTTCTTT
j_gene: TRBJ1-1
d_gene: NA
v_gene: TRBV6-5
len: 14
abundance: NA

CDR3aa: CASSLYLLGGHGYTF
CDR3nt: TGTGCCAGCAGCCTCTATCTTCTTGGGGGCCATGGCTACACCTTC
j_gene: TRBJ1-2
d_gene: NA
v_gene: TRBV28
len: 15
abundance: few

CDR3aa: CASSPPGSYETQYF
CDR3nt: TGTGCCAGCAGCCCTCCGGGTAGCTATGAGACCCAGTACTTC
j_gene: TRBJ2-5
d_gene: NA
v_gene: TRBV7-2
len: 14
abundance: NA

CDR3aa: CASSLGYPTDTQYF
CDR3nt: TGTGCCAGCAGTCTAGGATACCCGACAGATACGCAGTATTTT
j_gene: TRBJ2-3
d_gene: NA
v_gene: TRBV28
len: 14
abundance: NA

CDR3aa: CASSPQEGTGELFF
CDR3nt: TGTGCCAGCTCACCCCAGGAGGGCACCGGGGAGCTGTTTTTT
j_gene: TRBJ2-2
d_gene: NA
v_gene: TRBV18
len: 14
abundance: NA

CDR3aa: CASSLLAGLTDEQFF
CDR3nt: TGTGCCAGCAGTTTACTAGCGGGCCTTACTGATGAGCAGTTCTTC
j_gene: TRBJ2-1
d_gene: TRBD2
v_gene: TRBV6-2/TRBV6-3
len: 15
abundance: NA

CDR3aa: CATSFSAVNQPQHF
CDR3nt: TGTGCCACCAGCTTCTCAGCAGTAAATCAGCCCCAGCATTTT
j_gene: TRBJ1-5
d_gene: NA
v_gene: TRBV15
len: 14
abundance: NA